These 28 T cell receptor beta chains were sequenced from one sample in a study of blood T cell repertoires in COVID-19. Measured with immunoSEQ multiplex PCR; TCRdb has only the in-frame clones, and not every one. The data show around 60,000 clones, 75% to 90% seen once. Source material: peripheral blood. All receptors come from a human donor with active COVID-19. The donor label of this sample is uncertain.

This chain joins TRBV5-1 and TRBJ1-6; unclear D gene. The V gene lost 0 bases and the J gene lost 8 bases, with 12 bases spanning the gap. The germline V gene encodes CDR1 SGHRS and CDR2 YFSETQ. The CDR3 contains 15 residues. The CDR3 loop reads CASSLAGKEDSPLHF. The CDR3 DNA reads as TGCGCCAGCAGCTTGGCTGGCAAGGAGGATTCACCCCTCCACTTT. The entire variable domain, with the rest obtained from reference TRBV5-1 and TRBJ1-6, is as follows: KAGVTQTPRYLIKTRGQQVTLSCSPISGHRSVSWYQQTPGQGLQFLFEYFSETQRNKGNFPGRFSGRQFSNSRSEMNVSTLELGDSALYLCASSLAGKEDSPLHFGNGTRLTVT.

V usage is TRBV12-2 and J usage is TRBJ1-6; TRBD1 was called by the table and not checked on the DNA. TRBV12-2 is deemed a pseudogene. The CDR3 spans 23 residues. CDR3 DNA: TGTGCCGCACCTCTAACGAAAATAATGGAGGGGGCAGAGCTATACTCCTATAATTCACCCCTCCACTTT. It is translated as CAAPLTKIMEGAELYSYNSPLHF.

In this sample, this clone turned up a few times. The V and J genes are TRBV7-9 and TRBJ2-1, with D uncertain. Germline CDR1 SEHNR, CDR2 FQNEAQ (reference sequence). V was clipped by 1 base and J by 6 bases, with 13 bases between them. The CDR3 has 15 amino acids. The CDR3 reads CASSLGWWSFNEQFF. The DNA for the CDR3 is TGTGCCAGCAGCTTAGGGTGGTGGAGTTTCAATGAGCAGTTCTTC.

This chain links TRBV28 with TRBJ2-3; D is uncertain. Germline CDR1 is MDHEN and CDR2 is SYDVKM. The CDR3 contains 13 residues. Between the trimmed V and J ends, which lost 8 bases and 2 bases, there was a span of 11 bases. For the CDR3, the DNA is TGTGCCAGCTCCCTCCGGTCCACAGATACGCAGTATTTT. Protein product: CASSLRSTDTQYF.

V gene TRBV6-5 combines with J gene TRBJ1-4; D gene uncertain. The CDR3 covers 15 residues. Germline values: CDR1 MNHEY, CDR2 SVGAGI. V was clipped by 2 bases and J by 3 bases, with 10 bases between them. In nucleotides, the CDR3 is TGTGCCAGCAGTTACGGCCAGACTTCTAATGAAAAACTGTTTTTT. It is translated as CASSYGQTSNEKLFF.

The CDR3, as DNA: TGTGCCAGCAGCCAGACTCCAGGGGAGGAGCAGTACTTC. This encodes CASSQTPGEEQYF. The chain uses TRBV4-2 and TRBJ2-7, with a tentative D call TRBD1 (6 bases). V was pared by 3 bases and J by 7 bases, with 13 bases between. CDR3 length equals 13 residues. The germline V gene encodes CDR1 LGHNA and CDR2 YNFKEQ.

The rearrangement joins TRBV11-2 to TRBJ2-7; 7 nucleotides agree with TRBD2. The CDR3 length is 14 residues. Trimming removed 1 base from V and 3 bases from J; junction bases left unmatched: 3. Per the germline V gene, CDR1 is SGHAT and CDR2 is FQNNGV. CDR3 residues: CASSLGEGLYEQYF. The CDR3, as DNA: TGTGCCAGCAGCTTAGGGGAGGGTCTCTACGAGCAGTACTTC.

The V call is TRBV28, the J call TRBJ2-1; 12 positions agree with TRBD2. The V and J ends lost 4 bases and 3 bases, in that order; junction bases with no gene match: 1. The CDR3 is 15 residues long. Germline V gives CDR1 MDHEN, CDR2 SYDVKM. The CDR3 nucleotides read TGTGCCAGCAGTTCGACTAGCGGGAGCTACAATGAGCAGTTCTTC. This codes for CASSSTSGSYNEQFF.

The V gene is TRBV4-3, the J gene TRBJ1-1; D is undetermined. The CDR3 contains 13 residues. The V gene lost 3 bases and the J gene lost 1 base, with 6 bases spanning the gap. Per germline, CDR1 LGHNA and CDR2 YSLEER. CDR3 region: CASSHGGNTEAFF. CDR3 sequence (DNA): TGCGCCAGCAGCCACGGAGGGAACACTGAAGCTTTCTTT.

This chain joins TRBV13 and TRBJ2-5, with TRBD2 matching over 9 bases. V shed 5 bases, J shed 1 base, and the junction held 2 bases outside the gene matches. The CDR3 is made up of 14 amino acids. CDR1 and CDR2 from the germline V gene are PRHDT and FYEKMQ (reference sequence). CDR3 region: CASSPTSGQETQYF. In DNA, the CDR3 is TGTGCCAGCAGCCCGACTAGCGGCCAAGAGACCCAGTACTTC.

This clone is a singleton in its sample. The gene calls are TRBV10-3 and TRBJ1-1, with D unresolved. Trimming cost V 2 bases and J 1 base, with 8 bases left between them. This CDR3 region has 14 residues. Germline CDR1 and CDR2: ENHRY and SYGVKD. CDR3: CAISEMRENTEAFF. For the CDR3, the DNA is TGTGCCATCAGTGAGATGAGGGAGAACACTGAAGCTTTCTTT.

The J gene is TRBJ2-7, the V gene TRBV11-1, with 8 nucleotides matching TRBD2. Germline assignment: CDR1 SGHAT and CDR2 FQDESV (reference sequence). This CDR3 spans 15 amino acids. J lost 4 bases, V lost 4 bases, and 9 bases had no gene match. CDR3 sequence (DNA): TGTGCCAGCAGCTCCACCGGGAGGGTGGGGTACGAGCAGTACTTC. Translating gives CASSSTGRVGYEQYF.

This clone came up once. This chain uses TRBV9 with TRBJ2-3; a weak D match, TRBD1 (6 bases). The V end was cut by 4 bases, the J end by 0 bases, with 12 bases between. CDR3 length: 15 residues. From germline, CDR1 is SGDLS and CDR2 YYNGEE. The CDR3 reads CASSPWGLSTDTQYF. The CDR3 coding sequence is TGTGCCAGCAGCCCTTGGGGGCTTAGCACAGATACGCAGTATTTT.

The chain couples TRBV7-9 to TRBJ2-7, with TRBD1 identical over 10 bases. The CDR3 consists of 14 residues. Germline CDR1 reads SEHNR; CDR2 reads FQNEAQ (reference sequence). Trimming removed 10 bases from V and 2 bases from J; junction bases left unmatched: 8. In DNA, the CDR3 is TGTGCCACAGGAACCGGGACAGGGGCCTACGAGCAGTACTTC. Its translation: CATGTGTGAYEQYF.

V usage is TRBV27 and J usage is TRBJ1-6, with a possible D match to TRBD1 (6 bases). Trimming took off 8 bases at V and 4 bases at J, with 9 bases between the two ends. CDR1 is MNHEY, CDR2 SMNVEV, per germline (reference sequence). The CDR3 runs 13 residues. CDR3 residues: CASRTVYNSPLHF. The CDR3 nucleotides read TGTGCCAGCCGGACAGTTTATAATTCACCCCTCCACTTT.

The V call is TRBV4-2, the J call TRBJ2-3; 13 nucleotides line up with TRBD2. This CDR3 spans 17 amino acids. The V gene end was trimmed by 0 bases and the J gene end by 5 bases; junction bases not matched to a gene: 5. Germline V CDR1 and CDR2: LGHNA, YNFKEQ. CDR3 in amino acids: CASSQDSTSGRKDTQYF. The CDR3 DNA reads TGTGCCAGCAGCCAAGATTCGACTAGCGGGAGGAAAGATACGCAGTATTTT.

The chain employs TRBV7-3 and TRBJ2-3, with D uncertain. Germline V gene sequence: CDR1 SGHTA, CDR2 FQGTGA. V gave up 4 bases and J gave up 5 bases, with 13 bases separating them. The CDR3 loop spans 14 amino acids. CDR3 sequence: CASSSRGALDTQYF. In DNA form, the CDR3 reads TGTGCCAGCAGCTCACGAGGCGCCTTAGATACGCAGTATTTT.

The chain employs TRBV15 and TRBJ2-1; 12 bases align to TRBD2. The germline gives CDR1 LNHNV, CDR2 YYDKDF (reference sequence). There are 20 residues in the CDR3. After removal of 5 bases from V and 0 bases from J, the junction contained 14 bases not matched to a gene. In DNA form, the CDR3 reads TGTGCCACCAGCGGGAGGTATGGACTAGCGGGGTCTAGCTCCTACAATGAGCAGTTCTTC. Its translation is CATSGRYGLAGSSSYNEQFF. The complete variable domain, with remaining parts taken from reference TRBV15 and TRBJ2-1, reads DAMVIQNPRYQVTQFGKPVTLSCSQTLNHNVMYWYQQKSSQAPKLLFHYYDKDFNNEADTPDNFQSRRPNTSFCFLDIRSPGLGDTAMYLCATSGRYGLAGSSSYNEQFFGPGTRLTVL.

This chain joins TRBV5-4 and TRBJ2-1, with TRBD2 as a possible D gene (6 bases). This CDR3 has 15 residues. The V gene's germline CDR1 is SGHNT and CDR2 YYREEE (reference sequence). The ends were cut back, 1 base at V and 8 bases at J, with 16 bases in the middle. CDR3: CASSLSTGLAYEQFF. The CDR3 DNA follows: TGTGCCAGCAGCTTGTCGACGGGACTGGCTTATGAGCAGTTCTTC. Supplemented by reference TRBV5-4 and TRBJ2-1, the full variable domain reads ETGVTQSPTHLIKTRGQQVTLRCSSQSGHNTVSWYQQALGQGPQFIFQYYREEENGRGNFPPRFSGLQFPNYSSELNVNALELDDSALYLCASSLSTGLAYEQFFGPGTRLTVL.

The J gene is TRBJ2-7, the V gene TRBV5-1; 8 bases map to TRBD1. V was pared by 2 bases and J by 6 bases, with 13 bases of the junction left unmatched. CDR1 and CDR2 from the germline V gene are SGHRS and YFSETQ. This CDR3 comprises 16 residues. The CDR3 DNA follows: TGCGCCAGCAGCTTAGAAGGACAGGGAAATTTGCGCGAGCAGTACTTC. This encodes CASSLEGQGNLREQYF.

The chain couples TRBV5-6 to TRBJ1-4; tentatively, D is TRBD1 (5 bases). The V gene lost 3 bases and the J gene lost 4 bases, with 16 bases spanning the gap. The CDR3 extends over 16 amino acids. The V gene's germline CDR1 is SGHDT and CDR2 YYEEEE. DNA of the CDR3: TGTGCCAGCAGCTCCGGGCCCCAGGGCCATAATGAAAAACTGTTTTTT. It yields the protein CASSSGPQGHNEKLFF.

The chain employs TRBV6-6 and TRBJ1-3, with 11 bases that match TRBD1. With V trimmed by 9 bases and J by 4 bases, 8 bases remained unmatched. Germline V gene lookup returns CDR1 MNHNY and CDR2 SVGAGI (reference sequence). The CDR3 is 15 residues long. The CDR3 here is CASLTGTGGGNTIYF. The CDR3, as DNA: TGTGCCAGTTTAACCGGGACAGGGGGGGGAAACACCATATATTTT.

This sequence joins TRBV18 and TRBJ2-5, with TRBD2 identical over 11 bases. This CDR3 is 15 amino acids long. V dropped 2 bases and J dropped 2; count of bases not matched to a gene: 1. CDR1 is KGHSH and CDR2 is LQKENI in the germline V gene. CDR3 protein: CASSPSSGGQETQYF. CDR3 DNA: TGTGCCAGCTCACCATCTAGCGGGGGGCAAGAGACCCAGTACTTC.

The gene calls are TRBV27 and TRBJ2-1, with 12 bases matching TRBD2. The CDR3 is made up of 15 amino acids. Trimming removed 2 bases from V and 9 bases from J; junction bases left unmatched: 5. CDR1 is MNHEY, CDR2 SMNVEV, per germline (reference sequence). CDR3 nucleotide sequence: TGTGCCAGCAGTTTACTTCCTAGCGGGGGGGGTGAGCAGTTCTTC. Its translation is CASSLLPSGGGEQFF.

The rearrangement links TRBV2 to TRBJ1-5; D not resolved. The CDR3 has 16 residues. V lost 1 base and J 1 base, leaving 11 bases between the germline ends. The germline CDR1 and CDR2 sequences are SNHLY and FYNNEI. CDR3 sequence (DNA): TGTGCCAGCAGTGAAGAGTTGGTGGGCAGCAATCAGCCCCAGCATTTT. Translated, it gives CASSEELVGSNQPQHF.

By share of the sample, this clone is medium-sized. V and J are TRBV2 and TRBJ1-2, with D possibly being TRBD1 (6 bases). The CDR3 sequence is 13 residues long. CDR1 is SNHLY and CDR2 is FYNNEI in the germline V gene. Trimming stripped 8 bases from V and 4 bases from J, with 14 bases between. The CDR3 loop is CASLNRVTYGYTF. CDR3 in DNA: TGTGCCAGCCTTAACAGGGTGACCTATGGCTACACCTTC. The variable domain in full, completed from reference TRBV2 and TRBJ1-2, reads EPEVTQTPSHQVTQMGQEVILRCVPISNHLYFYWYRQILGQKVEFLVSFYNNEISEKSEIFDDQFSVERPDGSNFTLKIRSTKLEDSAMYFCASLNRVTYGYTFGSGTRLTVV.

This CDR3 is CASSLTGDTEAFF. The CDR3 bases are TGTGCCAGCAGTCTCACAGGGGACACTGAAGCTTTCTTT. The chain combines TRBV6-2 or TRBV6-3 with TRBJ1-1; 7 bases map to TRBD1. This CDR3 comprises 13 residues. V shed 5 bases and J 3 bases; nucleotides not matched to a gene: 3. Germline CDR1 is MNHEY and CDR2 is SVGEGT.

The chain employs TRBV7-3 and TRBJ2-2, with 11 bases identical to TRBD1. V lost 4 bases and J lost 6; bases outside the gene matches: 10. Germline V gene lookup returns CDR1 SGHTA and CDR2 FQGTGA. This CDR3 has 17 residues. In DNA form, the CDR3 reads TGTGCCAGCAGCTACACCCGGGACAGGGGGTTATCCGGGGAGCTGTTTTTT. This codes for CASSYTRDRGLSGELFF.